The clone carrying this T cell receptor (beta chain) occurred a few times. This CDR3 is built from 17 residues. Germline trimming cut 4 bases from V and 2 bases from J; bases unmatched to any gene: 11. Germline loops: CDR1 SGHRS, CDR2 YFSETQ. The data belong to a study of patients and donors after allogeneic stem cell transplantation. A single record per CDR3 protein comes from TCRdb applying MiXCR to the RT-PCR reads. The sample has 900,000 to 1,000,000 distinct CDR3 sequences; about a sixth are singletons. The source of this sequence is a human donor who was either an allogeneic HSCT recipient or a stem cell or donor lymphocyte infusion donor (not recorded which). It is not recorded whose cells these are; they may come from a transplant donor. The rearrangement joins TRBV5-1 to TRBJ2-7; 11 bases align to TRBD1. Specimen: blood, either unsorted or a sorted T cell fraction (not recorded which). The CDR3 region is CASSPRVGQGATYEQYF. CDR3 nucleotide sequence: TGCGCCAGCAGCCCCAGAGTTGGACAGGGGGCTACCTACGAGCAGTACTTC.